The clone carrying this T cell receptor beta chain was observed a handful of times. Its antigen remains unidentified. Healthy HIV-negative adults without recent acute infections or vaccinations served as donors. Combining CD45RO+ cells with CCR7-negative CD45RA+ TemRA cells gave CD8 memory. The sample is drawn from a study of shared clonotypes between healthy human individuals. Findings of the study overall: Naive CD4 clonotypes overlapped across a few donors at roughly 5.1%. On the whole, naive subsets had larger estimated richness than memory subsets had.

The junction had 6 bases not matched to a gene; V was cut back by 6 bases and J by 8 bases. Germline V gives CDR1 MNHEY, CDR2 SMNVEV (reference sequence). This CDR3 is built from 15 residues. TCRdb keeps only in-frame clones here, not all; method: immunoSEQ multiplex PCR. Of approximately 100,000 clones in the sample, less than 80% were seen once. The origin of this receptor is a woman aged 25 to 39 in good health. Material for sequencing was memory CD8+ T cells sorted from blood. Subset in this sample: CD45RO+ cells pooled with CCR7-negative TemRA cells. This chain links TRBV27 with TRBJ2-1, with TRBD2 identical over 14 bases. The CDR3 DNA is TGTGCCAGCAGCCACGGGACTAGCGGGAGCTATGAGCAGTTCTTC. Its protein is CASSHGTSGSYEQFF.